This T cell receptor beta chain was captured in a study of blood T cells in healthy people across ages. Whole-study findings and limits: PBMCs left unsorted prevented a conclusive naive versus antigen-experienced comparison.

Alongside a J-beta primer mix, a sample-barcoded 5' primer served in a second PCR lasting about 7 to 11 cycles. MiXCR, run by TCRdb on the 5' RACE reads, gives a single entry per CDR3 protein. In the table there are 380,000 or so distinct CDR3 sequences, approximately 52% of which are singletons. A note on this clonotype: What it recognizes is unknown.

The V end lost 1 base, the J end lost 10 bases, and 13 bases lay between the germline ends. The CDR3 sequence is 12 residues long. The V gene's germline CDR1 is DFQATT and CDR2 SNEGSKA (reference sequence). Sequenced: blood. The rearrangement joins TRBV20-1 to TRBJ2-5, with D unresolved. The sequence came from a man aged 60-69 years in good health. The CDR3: CSARGDGWGQYF. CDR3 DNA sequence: TGCAGTGCTAGAGGGGATGGGTGGGGCCAGTACTTC.